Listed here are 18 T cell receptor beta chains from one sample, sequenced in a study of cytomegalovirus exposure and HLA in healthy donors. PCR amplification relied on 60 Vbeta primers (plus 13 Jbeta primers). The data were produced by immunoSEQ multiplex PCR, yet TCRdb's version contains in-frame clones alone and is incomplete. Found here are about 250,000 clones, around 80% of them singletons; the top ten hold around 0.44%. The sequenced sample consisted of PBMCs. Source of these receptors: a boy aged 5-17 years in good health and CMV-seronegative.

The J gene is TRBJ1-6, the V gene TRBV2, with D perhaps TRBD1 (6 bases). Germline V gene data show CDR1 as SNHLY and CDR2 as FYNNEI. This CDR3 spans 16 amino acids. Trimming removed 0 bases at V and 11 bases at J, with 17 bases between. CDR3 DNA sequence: TGTGCCAGCAGTGAAGCCGGTAAAACAGGGTTTACACCCCTCCACTTT. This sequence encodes CASSEAGKTGFTPLHF.

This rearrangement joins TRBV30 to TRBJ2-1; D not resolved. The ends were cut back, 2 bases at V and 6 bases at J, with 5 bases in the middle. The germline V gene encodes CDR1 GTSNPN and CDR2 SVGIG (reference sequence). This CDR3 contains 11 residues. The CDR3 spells CAWSRSNEQFF. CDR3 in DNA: TGTGCCTGGAGTCGGAGCAATGAGCAGTTCTTC.

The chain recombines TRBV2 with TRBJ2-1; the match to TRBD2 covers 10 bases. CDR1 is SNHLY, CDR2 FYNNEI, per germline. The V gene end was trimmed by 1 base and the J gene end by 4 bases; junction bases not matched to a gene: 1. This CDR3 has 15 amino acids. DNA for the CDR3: TGTGCCAGCAGTGAAGAACTAGCGGGGTACAATGAGCAGTTCTTC. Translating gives CASSEELAGYNEQFF.

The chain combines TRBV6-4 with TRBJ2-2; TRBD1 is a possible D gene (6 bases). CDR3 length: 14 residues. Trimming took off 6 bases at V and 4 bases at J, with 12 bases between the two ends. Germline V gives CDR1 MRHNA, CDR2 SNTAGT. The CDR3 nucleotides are TGTGCCAGCAGAAACAGGGTCGCCACCGGGGAGCTGTTTTTT. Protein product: CASRNRVATGELFF.

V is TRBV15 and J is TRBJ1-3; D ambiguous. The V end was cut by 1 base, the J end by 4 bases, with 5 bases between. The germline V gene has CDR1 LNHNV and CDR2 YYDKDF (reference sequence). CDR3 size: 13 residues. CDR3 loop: CATSRGQGNTIYF. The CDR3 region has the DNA TGTGCCACCAGCAGAGGGCAGGGAAACACCATATATTTT.

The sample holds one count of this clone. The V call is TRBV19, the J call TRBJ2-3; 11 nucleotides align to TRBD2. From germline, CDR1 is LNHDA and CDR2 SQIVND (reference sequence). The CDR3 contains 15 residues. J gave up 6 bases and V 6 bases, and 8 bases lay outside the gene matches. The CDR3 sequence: CASRGTSGSADTQYF. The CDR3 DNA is TGTGCCAGTAGGGGAACTAGCGGGAGTGCGGATACGCAGTATTTT.

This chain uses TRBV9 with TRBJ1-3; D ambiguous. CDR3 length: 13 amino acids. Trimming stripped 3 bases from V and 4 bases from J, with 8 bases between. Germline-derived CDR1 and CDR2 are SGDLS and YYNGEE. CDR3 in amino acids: CASSGARGNTIYF. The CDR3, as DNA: TGTGCCAGCAGCGGGGCGAGAGGAAACACCATATATTTT. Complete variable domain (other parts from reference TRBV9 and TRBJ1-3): DSGVTQTPKHLITATGQRVTLRCSPRSGDLSVYWYQQSLDQGLQFLIQYYNGEERAKGNILERFSAQQFPDLHSELNLSSLELGDSALYFCASSGARGNTIYFGEGSWLTVV.

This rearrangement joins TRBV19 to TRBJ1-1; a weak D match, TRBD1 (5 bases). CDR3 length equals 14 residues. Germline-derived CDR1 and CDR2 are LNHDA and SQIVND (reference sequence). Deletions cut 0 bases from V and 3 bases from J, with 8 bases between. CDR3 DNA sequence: TGTGCCAGTAGTATAGACAGGGTGGACACTGAAGCTTTCTTT. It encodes CASSIDRVDTEAFF.

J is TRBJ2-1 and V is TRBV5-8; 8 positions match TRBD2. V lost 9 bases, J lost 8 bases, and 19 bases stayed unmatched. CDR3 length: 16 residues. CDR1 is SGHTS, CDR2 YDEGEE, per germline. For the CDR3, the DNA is TGTGCCACTGCTAGCGGGTGGGGAGGGTTCGTGGATGAGCAGTTCTTC. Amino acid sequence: CATASGWGGFVDEQFF.

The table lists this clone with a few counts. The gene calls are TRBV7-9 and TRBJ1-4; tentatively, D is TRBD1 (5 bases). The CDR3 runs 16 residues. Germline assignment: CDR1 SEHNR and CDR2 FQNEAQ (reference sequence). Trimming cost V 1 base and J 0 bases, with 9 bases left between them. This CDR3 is CASSLEGVATNEKLFF. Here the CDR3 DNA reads TGTGCCAGCAGCTTAGAAGGGGTGGCAACTAATGAAAAACTGTTTTTT.

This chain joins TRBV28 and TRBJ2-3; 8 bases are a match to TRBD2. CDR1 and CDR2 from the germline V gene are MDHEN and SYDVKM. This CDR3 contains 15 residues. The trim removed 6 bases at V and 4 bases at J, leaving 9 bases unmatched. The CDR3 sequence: CASSPPGGVADTQYF. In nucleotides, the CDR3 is TGTGCCAGCAGCCCCCCCGGGGGGGTTGCAGATACGCAGTATTTT.

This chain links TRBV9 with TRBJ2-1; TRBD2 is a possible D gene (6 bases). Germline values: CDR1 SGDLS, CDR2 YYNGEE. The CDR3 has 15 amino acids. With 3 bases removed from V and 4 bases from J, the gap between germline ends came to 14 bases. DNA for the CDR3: TGTGCCAGCAGCGGATTGGGGGGAGCTTACAATGAGCAGTTCTTC. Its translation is CASSGLGGAYNEQFF. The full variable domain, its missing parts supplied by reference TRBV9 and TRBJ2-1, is DSGVTQTPKHLITATGQRVTLRCSPRSGDLSVYWYQQSLDQGLQFLIQYYNGEERAKGNILERFSAQQFPDLHSELNLSSLELGDSALYFCASSGLGGAYNEQFFGPGTRLTVL.

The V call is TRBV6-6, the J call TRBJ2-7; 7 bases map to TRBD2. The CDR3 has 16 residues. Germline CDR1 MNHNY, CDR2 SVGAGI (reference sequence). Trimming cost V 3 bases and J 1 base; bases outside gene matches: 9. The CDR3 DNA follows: TGTGCCAGCAGTTATTCGGAATGGGGGGGTTCCTACGAGCAGTACTTC. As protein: CASSYSEWGGSYEQYF.

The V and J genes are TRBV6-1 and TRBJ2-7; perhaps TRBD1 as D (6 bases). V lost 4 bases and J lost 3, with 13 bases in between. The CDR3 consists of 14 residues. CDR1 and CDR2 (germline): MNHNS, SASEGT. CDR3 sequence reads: CASSVQGKNYEQYF. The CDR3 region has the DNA TGTGCCAGCAGTGTACAGGGAAAAAACTACGAGCAGTACTTC.

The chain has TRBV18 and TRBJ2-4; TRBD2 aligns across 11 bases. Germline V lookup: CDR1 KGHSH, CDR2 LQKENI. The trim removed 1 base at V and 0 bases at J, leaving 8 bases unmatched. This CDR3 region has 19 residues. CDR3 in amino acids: CASSPRLAGGPLAKNIQYF. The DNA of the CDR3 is TGTGCCAGCTCACCACGTCTAGCGGGGGGTCCGCTAGCCAAAAACATTCAGTACTTC.

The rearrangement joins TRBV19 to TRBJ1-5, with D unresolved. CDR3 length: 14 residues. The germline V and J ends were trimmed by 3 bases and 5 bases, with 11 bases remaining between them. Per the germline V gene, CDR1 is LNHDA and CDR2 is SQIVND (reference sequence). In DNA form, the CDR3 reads TGTGCCAGTAGTATTAAACCTACCGATCAGCCCCAGCATTTT. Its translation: CASSIKPTDQPQHF.

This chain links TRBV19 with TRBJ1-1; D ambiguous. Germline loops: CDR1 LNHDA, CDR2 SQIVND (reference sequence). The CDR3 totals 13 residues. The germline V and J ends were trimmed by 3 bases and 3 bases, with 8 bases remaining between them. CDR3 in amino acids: CASSIRGDTEAFF. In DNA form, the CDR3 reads TGTGCCAGTAGTATTCGCGGAGACACTGAAGCTTTCTTT.

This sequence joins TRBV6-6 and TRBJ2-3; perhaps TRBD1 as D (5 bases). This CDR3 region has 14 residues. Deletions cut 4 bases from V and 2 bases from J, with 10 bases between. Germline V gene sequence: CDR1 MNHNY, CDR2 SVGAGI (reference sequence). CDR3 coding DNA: TGTGCCAGCAGTTGGCGACAGAACACAGATACGCAGTATTTT. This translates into CASSWRQNTDTQYF.